This paragraph reports one TCR beta chain. During active infection, Seattle patients enrolled and were then monitored through disease. The record originates from a study of blood T cell repertoires in COVID-19. Study processing details: Reference gene primer amplification yielded estimated nucleated cell counts. TCRdb's copy holds only in-frame clones and misses some; the assay was immunoSEQ multiplex PCR. Clone size and the V and J calls come from that table; the DNA yielded D and trimming. The sample lists a few hundred thousand clones, 90% occurring once. The J segment lost 3 bases and the V segment lost 3 bases, leaving 7 bases of the junction unmatched. The CDR3 totals 16 residues. The germline V gene encodes CDR1 SGHDT and CDR2 YYEEEE.

The sequence came from a woman aged 25-40 years with COVID-19, enrolled during active disease. V usage is TRBV5-6 and J usage is TRBJ2-3, with 10 bases lining up with TRBD1. The sample consisted of peripheral blood. CDR3 sequence: CASSYGGGQGTDTQYF. The CDR3 DNA follows: TGTGCCAGCAGCTATGGTGGGGGACAGGGGACAGATACGCAGTATTTT.